The 31 T cell receptor beta chains below were found in one sample sequenced in a study of cytomegalovirus exposure and HLA in healthy donors. Measured with immunoSEQ multiplex PCR; TCRdb has only the in-frame clones, and not every one. The sample contains 150,000 to 200,000 clones, roughly 90% of which appear only once. The sample was PBMCs. Every receptor here comes from a young woman in good health and CMV-seronegative.

This clone was seen more than once but under ten times. The chain carries TRBV2 and TRBJ1-2; 10 bases line up with TRBD1. V shed 3 bases and J 6 bases; nucleotides not matched to a gene: 4. Germline V gene sequence: CDR1 SNHLY, CDR2 FYNNEI. The CDR3 loop spans 14 amino acids. CDR3 coding DNA: TGTGCCAGCAGTGAGAGACAGGGGGCGCATGGCTACACCTTC. Translating gives CASSERQGAHGYTF.

J is TRBJ2-7 and V is TRBV5-1; tentative D call: TRBD1 (6 bases). This CDR3 is built from 14 residues. In germline, CDR1 is SGHRS, CDR2 YFSETQ. V shed 4 bases and J shed 0 bases, with 11 bases lying between them. The CDR3 sequence is CASSPDRLSYEQYF. CDR3 sequence (DNA): TGCGCCAGCAGCCCCGACAGGCTCTCCTACGAGCAGTACTTC. Using reference TRBV5-1 and TRBJ2-7 for the parts outside the CDR3, the full variable domain is KAGVTQTPRYLIKTRGQQVTLSCSPISGHRSVSWYQQTPGQGLQFLFEYFSETQRNKGNFPGRFSGRQFSNSRSEMNVSTLELGDSALYLCASSPDRLSYEQYFGPGTRLTVT.

The chain couples TRBV5-1 to TRBJ2-7, with a weak D call TRBD2 (5 bases). CDR1 is SGHRS, CDR2 YFSETQ, per germline. The CDR3 extends over 12 amino acids. Trimming pared 3 bases from V and 4 bases from J, leaving 8 bases between. The CDR3 coding sequence is TGCGCCAGCAGCTGGTCGGGATACGAGCAGTACTTC. This codes for CASSWSGYEQYF.

The rearrangement uses TRBV4-3 and TRBJ2-3; 10 bases align to TRBD2. The germline V gene encodes CDR1 LGHNA and CDR2 YSLEER. The CDR3 length is 15 residues. V gave up 2 bases and J gave up 6 bases; unmatched junction bases: 5. CDR3 sequence reads: CASSQLSGRSDTQYF. The CDR3 DNA reads as TGCGCCAGCAGCCAACTTAGCGGGAGGTCGGATACGCAGTATTTT.

This clone was picked up one time. The V and J genes are TRBV12-5 and TRBJ2-1, with 7 positions matching TRBD1. This CDR3 has 16 residues. Germline V gene data show CDR1 as LGHNT and CDR2 as FRNRAP. The V segment lost 5 bases and the J segment 8 bases; nucleotides outside the gene matches: 15. CDR3 in DNA: TGTGCTAGTGGTCTACAGTTATGGGACAGTAACCATGAGCAGTTCTTC. Protein: CASGLQLWDSNHEQFF.

The chain recombines TRBV6-6 with TRBJ1-1, with D possibly matching TRBD1 (6 bases). Per the germline V gene, CDR1 is MNHNY and CDR2 is SVGAGI (reference sequence). Deletions cut 7 bases from V and 8 bases from J, with 14 bases between. This CDR3 contains 12 residues. The CDR3 region is CASKTQGGEAFF. CDR3 DNA sequence: TGTGCCAGCAAGACACAGGGAGGGGAAGCTTTCTTT.

This chain links TRBV6-1 with TRBJ1-5; D not certain. Trimming stripped 2 bases from V and 5 bases from J, with 10 bases between. Germline CDR1 reads MNHNS; CDR2 reads SASEGT. The CDR3 spans 14 residues. Written as DNA, the CDR3 is TGTGCCAGCAGTGAAAGCGGGTCGTATCAGCCCCAGCATTTT. It translates to CASSESGSYQPQHF.

The chain links TRBV4-1 to TRBJ1-1; D is unresolved. The length of the CDR3 is 16 residues. CDR1 is MGHRA and CDR2 is YSYEKL in the germline V gene. Trimming took off 0 bases at V and 7 bases at J, with 18 bases between the two ends. This CDR3 reads CASSQEAGGVYGEAFF. The CDR3 DNA reads as TGCGCCAGCAGCCAAGAAGCAGGCGGCGTTTATGGTGAAGCTTTCTTT.

The chain carries TRBV11-2 and TRBJ1-3, with 7 bases lining up with TRBD1. Germline lookup yields CDR1 SGHAT and CDR2 FQNNGV. The J segment lost 5 bases and the V segment lost 5 bases, leaving 6 bases of the junction unmatched. The CDR3 is 14 residues long. The CDR3 region is CASSPGQPRNTIYF. CDR3 DNA: TGTGCCAGCAGCCCGGGACAGCCAAGAAACACCATATATTTT.

This rearrangement joins TRBV11-2 to TRBJ2-1, with TRBD2 identical over 10 bases. The V gene end was trimmed by 8 bases and the J gene end by 5 bases; junction bases not matched to a gene: 6. CDR1 SGHAT and CDR2 FQNNGV come from the germline V gene. The CDR3 consists of 14 residues. CDR3 sequence reads: CASGTSGNHNEQFF. In DNA, the CDR3 is TGTGCCAGCGGAACTAGCGGGAACCACAATGAGCAGTTCTTC.

This chain links TRBV7-2 with TRBJ2-1, with 8 bases identical to TRBD1. V lost 5 bases and J lost 7; bases outside the gene matches: 7. Per germline, CDR1 SGHTA and CDR2 FQGNSA. The CDR3 is 14 amino acids. CDR3 DNA: TGTGCCAGCAGCCCAGGGGGCGCCGGAAATGAGCAGTTCTTC. Its translation is CASSPGGAGNEQFF.

The gene calls are TRBV5-4 and TRBJ2-7, with D perhaps TRBD1 (6 bases). Per the germline V gene, CDR1 is SGHNT and CDR2 is YYREEE (reference sequence). CDR3 size: 17 residues. V lost 3 bases and J 4 bases, leaving 23 bases between the germline ends. CDR3 sequence reads: CASSSLPLGQRPYEQYF. As DNA, the CDR3 is TGTGCCAGCAGCTCCCTGCCACTCGGACAGCGCCCTTACGAGCAGTACTTC.

This clone was found a few times. V and J are TRBV4-1 and TRBJ1-1; no clear D. Germline-derived CDR1 and CDR2 are MGHRA and YSYEKL. V gave up 0 bases and J gave up 5 bases, with 13 bases separating them. The CDR3 is made up of 15 amino acids. The CDR3 DNA follows: TGCGCCAGCAGCCAAGAGCCGGGTGGAGGGACTGAAGCTTTCTTT. This encodes CASSQEPGGGTEAFF.

The CDR3 sequence: CASSQGTGAFNQPQHF. In nucleotides, the CDR3 is TGCGCCAGCAGCCAAGGAACAGGGGCCTTCAATCAGCCCCAGCATTTT. The V and J genes are TRBV4-3 and TRBJ1-5; 7 nucleotides line up with TRBD1. Germline V gene sequence: CDR1 LGHNA, CDR2 YSLEER. CDR3 length equals 16 residues. The V gene end was trimmed by 1 base and the J gene end by 3 bases; junction bases not matched to a gene: 6.

The chain couples TRBV28 to TRBJ1-3; D unclear. Germline assignment: CDR1 MDHEN and CDR2 SYDVKM. Between the trimmed V and J ends, which lost 1 base and 0 bases, there was a span of 7 bases. CDR3 length equals 15 residues. CDR3 loop: CASSLFADSGNTIYF. The CDR3 DNA sequence: TGTGCCAGCAGTTTATTTGCGGACTCTGGAAACACCATATATTTT.

This chain connects TRBV15 to TRBJ1-1; no reliable D call. The germline CDR1 and CDR2 sequences are LNHNV and YYDKDF (reference sequence). The ends were cut back, 2 bases at V and 0 bases at J, with 10 bases in the middle. The CDR3 spans 15 residues. The CDR3 bases are TGTGCCACCAGCAGAACCATTGGCATGAACACTGAAGCTTTCTTT. This gives the protein CATSRTIGMNTEAFF. The entire variable domain, with the rest obtained from reference TRBV15 and TRBJ1-1, is as follows: DAMVIQNPRYQVTQFGKPVTLSCSQTLNHNVMYWYQQKSSQAPKLLFHYYDKDFNNEADTPDNFQSRRPNTSFCFLDIRSPGLGDTAMYLCATSRTIGMNTEAFFGQGTRLTVV.

The chain recombines TRBV5-1 with TRBJ1-1; possible D gene TRBD1, 6 bases. With 0 bases removed from V and 5 bases from J, the gap between germline ends came to 11 bases. Germline CDR1 reads SGHRS; CDR2 reads YFSETQ. The CDR3 spans 14 residues. DNA for the CDR3: TGCGCCAGCAGCTTGGCCGAGAGGGGGACTGAAGCTTTCTTT. Protein product: CASSLAERGTEAFF.

This chain's CDR3 is CAWGWTSTSTDTQYF. For the CDR3, the DNA is TGTGCCTGGGGATGGACTAGCACTAGCACAGATACGCAGTATTTT. The rearrangement uses TRBV30 and TRBJ2-3; 8 positions match TRBD2. The germline CDR1 and CDR2 sequences are GTSNPN and SVGIG (reference sequence). J lost 0 bases, V lost 5 bases, and 7 bases had no gene match. The CDR3 spans 15 residues.

CDR3 sequence: CASSVGTGEQYF. In DNA, the CDR3 is TGTGCCAGCAGCGTAGGGACGGGGGAGCAGTACTTC. This chain links TRBV9 with TRBJ2-7; D may be TRBD2 (5 bases). CDR1 is SGDLS, CDR2 YYNGEE, per germline. V lost 0 bases to trimming and J lost 7 bases, with 8 bases between them. The CDR3 is made up of 12 amino acids.

The rearrangement links TRBV11-2 to TRBJ2-1, with 14 bases identical to TRBD2. Germline V gene data show CDR1 as SGHAT and CDR2 as FQNNGV. This CDR3 comprises 18 residues. V was clipped by 6 bases and J by 1 base; unmatched bases: 8. CDR3 protein: CASRTGLAGGRSYNEQFF. The DNA for the CDR3 is TGTGCCAGCAGAACCGGACTAGCGGGGGGTCGGTCCTACAATGAGCAGTTCTTC. Full variable domain (outside the CDR3, taken from reference TRBV11-2 and TRBJ2-1): EAGVAQSPRYKIIEKRQSVAFWCNPISGHATLYWYQQILGQGPKLLIQFQNNGVVDDSQLPKDRFSAERLKGVDSTLKIQPAKLEDSAVYLCASRTGLAGGRSYNEQFFGPGTRLTVL.

The chain is built from TRBV27 and TRBJ1-5, with D perhaps TRBD1 (5 bases). This CDR3 spans 15 amino acids. Germline loops: CDR1 MNHEY, CDR2 SMNVEV (reference sequence). V was trimmed by 4 bases and J by 1 base, leaving 11 bases between them. In nucleotides, the CDR3 is TGTGCCAGCAGTTCGGGACCGCCGAGCAATCAGCCCCAGCATTTT. Amino acids: CASSSGPPSNQPQHF.

This clone was recorded once. The chain recombines TRBV7-9 with TRBJ1-2; 10 nucleotides align to TRBD1. V was pared by 6 bases and J by 3 bases, with 7 bases of the junction left unmatched. CDR1 is SEHNR, CDR2 FQNEAQ, per germline (reference sequence). This CDR3 spans 15 amino acids. CDR3 nucleotide sequence: TGTGCCAGCAGTGATACCGGGACAGGGGACTATGGCTACACCTTC. Protein product: CASSDTGTGDYGYTF.

This chain connects TRBV15 to TRBJ1-5; D gene ambiguous. Looked up from germline, CDR1 is LNHNV and CDR2 is YYDKDF (reference sequence). This CDR3 has 14 amino acids. The V and J ends lost 0 bases and 6 bases respectively, with 9 bases between them. CDR3 protein: CATSRDLRSQPQHF. In DNA form, the CDR3 reads TGTGCCACCAGCAGAGATCTGAGAAGTCAGCCCCAGCATTTT.

The rearrangement uses TRBV4-1 and TRBJ1-5; D not certain. Germline CDR1 and CDR2: MGHRA and YSYEKL. V was trimmed by 2 bases and J by 6 bases, leaving 8 bases between them. The CDR3 is made up of 13 amino acids. CDR3 nucleotide sequence: TGCGCCAGCAGCCAAAAAAGGGCTCAGCCCCAGCATTTT. It translates to CASSQKRAQPQHF.

The chain carries TRBV2 and TRBJ2-1, with D perhaps TRBD2 (6 bases). The germline V and J ends were trimmed by 6 bases and 6 bases, with 18 bases remaining between them. CDR1 and CDR2 (germline): SNHLY, FYNNEI. The CDR3 loop spans 15 amino acids. The CDR3 reads CASRVGTHGGNEQFF. The DNA of the CDR3 is TGTGCCAGCAGGGTAGGGACCCACGGGGGCAATGAGCAGTTCTTC.

The J gene is TRBJ2-5, the V gene TRBV27; a weak D match, TRBD1 (6 bases). Germline V gene sequence: CDR1 MNHEY, CDR2 SMNVEV (reference sequence). The CDR3 has 16 amino acids. V was pared by 1 base and J by 0 bases, with 12 bases between. In DNA form, the CDR3 reads TGTGCCAGCAGTTTATACCAGGGGAATCACCAAGAGACCCAGTACTTC. This gives the protein CASSLYQGNHQETQYF.

The chain uses TRBV9 and TRBJ2-3, with D possibly matching TRBD2 (6 bases). Trimming took off 0 bases at V and 3 bases at J, with 11 bases between the two ends. The CDR3 has 15 amino acids. Germline V CDR1 and CDR2: SGDLS, YYNGEE. DNA of the CDR3: TGTGCCAGCAGCGTAGCAAGCGGACTAACAGATACGCAGTATTTT. Encoded protein: CASSVASGLTDTQYF.

The V and J genes are TRBV19 and TRBJ1-5; perhaps TRBD1 as D (5 bases). The V gene lost 7 bases and the J gene lost 6 bases, with 16 bases spanning the gap. Germline CDR1 and CDR2: LNHDA and SQIVND (reference sequence). The CDR3 is 14 residues long. CDR3 coding DNA: TGTGCCAGTACCACGGGGGTCGTAGGTCAGCCCCAGCATTTT. Translated: CASTTGVVGQPQHF.

This clone was counted between two and nine times. The chain combines TRBV5-1 with TRBJ2-1; D is perhaps TRBD2 (6 bases). This CDR3 has 13 amino acids. The germline V and J ends were trimmed by 4 bases and 10 bases, with 15 bases remaining between them. Germline V gives CDR1 SGHRS, CDR2 YFSETQ. The chain's CDR3 is CASSPGVPGEQFF. Written as DNA, the CDR3 is TGCGCCAGCAGCCCGGGGGTCCCGGGGGAGCAGTTCTTC.

This rearrangement joins TRBV6-5 to TRBJ2-1; 9 bases match TRBD2. J lost 8 bases, V lost 6 bases, and 5 bases had no gene match. The CDR3 length is 13 residues. The germline V gene encodes CDR1 MNHEY and CDR2 SVGAGI. The CDR3 region is CASRVSGSDEQFF. The DNA for the CDR3 is TGTGCCAGCAGGGTTAGCGGGAGCGATGAGCAGTTCTTC.

The table lists this clone with a few counts. This chain joins TRBV28 and TRBJ1-5; D perhaps matches TRBD1 (5 bases). CDR3 length: 15 residues. The V and J ends lost 7 bases and 7 bases respectively, with 20 bases between them. Germline CDR1 and CDR2: MDHEN and SYDVKM. The CDR3 loop is CASTPLRGVGQPQHF. CDR3 coding DNA: TGTGCCAGCACCCCACTTAGGGGTGTCGGGCAGCCCCAGCATTTT.